These T cell receptor beta chains were read from a single sample in a study of spatial heterogeneity in lung cancer. From the 5' RACE reads, TCRdb called clonotypes with MiXCR, one entry per CDR3 protein. The sample holds 60,000 to 80,000 distinct CDR3 sequences, less than 15% seen once. This material consisted of PBMCs, taken at surgery. These receptors were collected from a male donor with early-stage non-small cell lung cancer. Each CDR3 is given with its conserved first and last residue. D genes are given only for firm matches. A clone size is listed for some rows: how often the clone was seen (once, few, many), or a class if it is expanded.

TRBJ1-2 TRBV21-1 . once CASSSRKARANYGYTF TGTGCCAGCAGCAGTCGTAAGGCCAGAGCTAACTATGGCTACACCTTC
TRBJ2-7 TRBV30 . . CASLPLLAYEQYF TGTGCCTCCCTTCCCCTTTTAGCCTACGAGCAGTACTTC
TRBJ2-3 TRBV7-2 . . CASSLGPGDTQYF TGTGCCAGCAGCCTAGGCCCAGGCGATACGCAGTATTTT
TRBJ2-5 TRBV10-3 . many CAISERNGETQYF TGTGCCATCAGTGAGCGGAATGGGGAGACCCAGTACTTC
TRBJ2-7 TRBV4-1 . few CASSQDRGWSEQYF TGCGCCAGCAGCCAAGACAGGGGTTGGTCCGAGCAGTACTTC
TRBJ2-2 TRBV5-5 TRBD2 . CASSLEASGTIYRELFF TGTGCCAGCAGCTTGGAGGCTAGCGGGACTATATACCGGGAGCTGTTTTTT
TRBJ2-1 TRBV5-1 . few CASSLVRASSYNEQFF TGCGCCAGCAGCTTGGTTAGGGCTAGCTCCTACAATGAGCAGTTCTTC
TRBJ1-6 TRBV7-9 . . CASSLDGGSYNSPLHF TGTGCCAGCAGCTTAGACGGGGGCTCCTATAATTCACCCCTCCACTTT
TRBJ2-7 TRBV20-1 TRBD2 . CSARPLAQEQYF TGCAGTGCTAGGCCACTAGCGCAAGAGCAGTACTTC
TRBJ2-1 TRBV6-1 TRBD2 . CASSEYRGAGVNEQFF TGTGCCAGCAGTGAATATAGGGGCGCGGGGGTCAATGAGCAGTTCTTC
TRBJ1-2 TRBV6-5 TRBD1 few CASSSTGTDDYGYTF TGTGCCAGCAGTTCCACCGGGACAGATGACTATGGCTACACCTTC
TRBJ1-4 TRBV2 . many CASHLGSGGKLFF TGTGCCAGCCACCTCGGTAGCGGTGGAAAACTGTTTTTT
TRBJ2-1 TRBV12-5 TRBD2 . CASGLVGLAGGEQFF TGTGCTAGTGGTTTGGTGGGACTAGCGGGAGGCGAGCAGTTCTTC
TRBJ2-6 TRBV29-1 . few CSVRDRNGANVLTF TGCAGCGTCAGGGATAGGAATGGGGCCAACGTCCTGACTTTC
TRBJ1-5 TRBV7-9 TRBD1 few CASSPGDRGSNQPQHF TGTGCCAGCAGCCCGGGGGACAGGGGAAGCAATCAGCCCCAGCATTTT
TRBJ2-7 TRBV29-1 . many CSVAAALSEQYF TGCAGCGTTGCCGCGGCGCTATCCGAGCAGTACTTC
TRBJ1-5 TRBV24-1 . . CATSDYSSNQPQHF TGTGCCACCAGTGATTACTCTAGCAATCAGCCCCAGCATTTT
TRBJ1-6 TRBV2 . . CASRPSGSPLHF TGTGCCAGCCGACCCAGTGGATCACCCCTCCACTTT
TRBJ2-1 TRBV7-6 TRBD2 . CASSLAGGEQFF TGTGCCAGCAGCTTAGCGGGAGGGGAGCAGTTCTTC
TRBJ2-3 TRBV20-1 . . CSARAGVLTDTQYF TGCAGTGCTAGAGCGGGAGTTTTAACAGATACGCAGTATTTT
TRBJ1-1 TRBV24-1 TRBD1 many CATQKTGGQNTEAFF TGTGCCACCCAGAAGACAGGGGGACAGAACACTGAAGCTTTCTTT
TRBJ2-1 TRBV4-3 TRBD2 . CASSQESSGSSEQFF TGCGCCAGCAGCCAAGAATCTAGCGGGAGTAGTGAGCAGTTCTTC
TRBJ2-7 TRBV5-4 . few CASSYGGVNYEQYF TGTGCCAGCAGCTACGGGGGCGTGAATTACGAGCAGTACTTC
TRBJ2-1 TRBV29-1 . few CSVEGRGSYNEQFF TGCAGCGTTGAAGGAAGGGGCTCCTACAATGAGCAGTTCTTC
TRBJ2-7 TRBV11-3 TRBD1 . CASQGDMYEQYF TGTGCCAGCCAGGGGGACATGTACGAGCAGTACTTC
TRBJ2-3 TRBV5-1 . few CASSENSRTITDTQYF TGCGCCAGCAGTGAGAACAGCCGGACTATCACAGATACGCAGTATTTT
TRBJ2-3 TRBV5-1 TRBD1 . CASSSDRGGYTQYF TGCGCCAGCAGCTCGGACAGGGGAGGATATACGCAGTATTTT
TRBJ2-3 TRBV10-3 TRBD1 . CAISPGQGSDTQYF TGTGCCATCAGCCCGGGACAGGGATCAGATACGCAGTATTTT
TRBJ1-3 TRBV19 . . CASSYTGTVSGNTIYF TGTGCCAGTAGCTATACCGGGACTGTCTCTGGAAACACCATATATTTT
TRBJ2-7 TRBV5-6 TRBD1 . CASSYIRGPPEQYF TGTGCCAGCAGTTACATCAGGGGGCCCCCCGAGCAGTACTTC
TRBJ1-1 TRBV5-1 . . CASSPWTENTEAFF TGCGCCAGCAGCCCCTGGACAGAGAACACTGAAGCTTTCTTT
TRBJ2-1 TRBV7-9 . . CASSFLAGEQFF TGTGCCAGCAGCTTCCTAGCTGGTGAGCAGTTCTTC
TRBJ2-2 TRBV27 TRBD2 . CASTPSGRAPGELFF TGTGCCAGCACTCCTAGCGGGAGGGCCCCCGGGGAGCTGTTTTTT
TRBJ2-7 TRBV4-1 . many CASSQVGFSYEQYF TGCGCCAGCAGCCAAGTCGGTTTCTCCTACGAGCAGTACTTC
TRBJ2-7 TRBV20-1 . . CSAPNRQISSYEQYF TGCAGTGCTCCCAACCGACAGATTAGCTCCTACGAGCAGTACTTC
TRBJ1-5 TRBV6-6 . . CASAQSNQPQHF TGTGCCAGCGCTCAGAGCAATCAGCCCCAGCATTTT
TRBJ2-1 TRBV5-1 . many CASSLVAGGTGYNEQFF TGCGCCAGCAGCTTGGTGGCCGGGGGCACGGGGTACAATGAGCAGTTCTTC
TRBJ2-4 TRBV20-1 . many CSAGQGGGKNIQYF TGCAGTGCTGGCCAGGGGGGCGGCAAAAACATTCAGTACTTC
TRBJ2-1 TRBV24-1 . . CATSDDHDYNEQFF TGTGCCACCAGTGATGACCACGATTACAATGAGCAGTTCTTC
TRBJ1-3 TRBV3-1 TRBD1 . CASSQEPGGGTIYF TGTGCCAGCAGCCAAGAACCAGGGGGCGGCACCATATATTTT
TRBJ1-1 TRBV5-6 . . CASSSKLRTADMNTEAFF TGTGCCAGCAGCTCGAAGCTGAGGACAGCCGATATGAACACTGAAGCTTTCTTT
TRBJ1-5 TRBV5-6 . few CASSSGDRRNQPQHF TGTGCCAGCAGCTCCGGAGACAGGCGCAATCAGCCCCAGCATTTT
TRBJ2-3 TRBV20-1 TRBD2 . CSGFGGRPTDTQYF TGCAGTGGATTCGGCGGGAGGCCCACAGATACGCAGTATTTT
TRBJ2-7 TRBV6-6 TRBD1 . CASTMTGDEQYF TGTGCCAGCACTATGACAGGGGACGAGCAGTACTTC
TRBJ1-1 TRBV20-1 . few CSARDMAEAFF TGCAGTGCTAGAGATATGGCTGAAGCTTTCTTT
TRBJ2-7 TRBV3-1 . many CASSQRSGTNEQYF TGTGCCAGCAGCCAACGATCCGGGACAAACGAGCAGTACTTC
TRBJ2-3 TRBV11-2 . many CASSLNRVSWSDTQYF TGTGCCAGCAGCTTAAACCGGGTCTCCTGGTCGGATACGCAGTATTTT
TRBJ2-7 TRBV10-3 TRBD1 . CAIRDRYEQYF TGTGCCATACGGGACAGGTACGAGCAGTACTTC
TRBJ2-5 TRBV5-1 . few CASSLYGPGETQYF TGCGCCAGCAGCTTGTACGGGCCCGGGGAGACCCAGTACTTC
TRBJ2-1 TRBV20-1 . few CSAREFGGVSGEQFF TGCAGTGCTAGAGAATTCGGGGGAGTGAGTGGTGAGCAGTTCTTC
TRBJ1-4 TRBV4-3 . many CASSQQHRATNEKLFF TGCGCCAGCAGCCAACAGCACAGGGCAACTAATGAAAAACTGTTTTTT
TRBJ1-1 TRBV7-9 . few CASSTLQGEAFF TGTGCCAGCAGCACTCTACAGGGAGAAGCTTTCTTT
TRBJ2-7 TRBV6-1 . many CASSEARAAYEQYF TGTGCCAGCAGTGAAGCCAGGGCCGCCTACGAGCAGTACTTC